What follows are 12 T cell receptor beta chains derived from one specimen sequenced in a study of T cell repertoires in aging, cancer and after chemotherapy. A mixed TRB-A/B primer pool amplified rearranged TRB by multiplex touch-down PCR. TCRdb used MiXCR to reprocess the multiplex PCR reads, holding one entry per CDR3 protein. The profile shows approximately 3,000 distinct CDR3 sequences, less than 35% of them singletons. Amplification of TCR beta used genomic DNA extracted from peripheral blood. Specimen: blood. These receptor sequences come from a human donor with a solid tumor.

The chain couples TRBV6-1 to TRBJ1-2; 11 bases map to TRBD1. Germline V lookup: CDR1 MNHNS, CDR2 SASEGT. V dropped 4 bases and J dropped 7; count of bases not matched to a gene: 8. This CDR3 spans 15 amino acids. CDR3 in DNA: TGTGCCAGCAGTGTAGGGACAGGGGGTGACTGTGGCTACACCTTC. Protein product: CASSVGTGGDCGYTF.

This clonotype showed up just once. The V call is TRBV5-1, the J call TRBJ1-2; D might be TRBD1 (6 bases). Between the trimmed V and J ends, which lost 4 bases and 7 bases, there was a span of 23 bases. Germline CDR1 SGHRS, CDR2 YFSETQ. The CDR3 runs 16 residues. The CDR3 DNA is TGCGCCAGCAGCCCCACCGCTGGACAGTCGCAGGGTGGCTACACCTTC. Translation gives CASSPTAGQSQGGYTF. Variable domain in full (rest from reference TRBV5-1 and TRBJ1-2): KAGVTQTPRYLIKTRGQQVTLSCSPISGHRSVSWYQQTPGQGLQFLFEYFSETQRNKGNFPGRFSGRQFSNSRSEMNVSTLELGDSALYLCASSPTAGQSQGGYTFGSGTRLTVV.

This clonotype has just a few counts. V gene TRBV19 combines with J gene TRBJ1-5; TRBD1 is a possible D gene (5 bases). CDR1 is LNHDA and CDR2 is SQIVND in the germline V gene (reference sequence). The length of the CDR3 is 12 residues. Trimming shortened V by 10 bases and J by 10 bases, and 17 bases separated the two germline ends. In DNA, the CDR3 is TGTGCCATTAAGATGCGGGACGGACCCCAGCATTTT. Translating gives CAIKMRDGPQHF.

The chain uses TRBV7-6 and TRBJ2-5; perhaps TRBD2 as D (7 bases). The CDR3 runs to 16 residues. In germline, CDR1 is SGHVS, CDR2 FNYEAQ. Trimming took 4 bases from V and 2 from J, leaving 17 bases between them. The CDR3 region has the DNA TGTGCCAGCAGCTCGCTTTCGGGGGGCGGACAAGAGACCCAGTACTTC. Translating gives CASSSLSGGGQETQYF.

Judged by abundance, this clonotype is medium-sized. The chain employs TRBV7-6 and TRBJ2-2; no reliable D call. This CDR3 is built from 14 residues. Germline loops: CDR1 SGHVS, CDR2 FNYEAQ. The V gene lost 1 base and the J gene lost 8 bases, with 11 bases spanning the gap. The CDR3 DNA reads TGTGCCAGCAGCTTAGTCGACCTCGCGGGGGAGCTGTTTTTT. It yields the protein CASSLVDLAGELFF.

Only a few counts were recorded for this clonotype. The CDR3 spells CSARPSMSMGNQPQHF. The DNA for the CDR3 is TGCAGTGCTAGACCGAGCATGAGTATGGGCAATCAGCCCCAGCATTTT. The chain joins TRBV20-1 to TRBJ1-5; D is undetermined. CDR1 is DFQATT, CDR2 SNEGSKA, per germline (reference sequence). Trimming removed 2 bases from V and 2 bases from J, with 16 bases in between. This CDR3 spans 16 amino acids.

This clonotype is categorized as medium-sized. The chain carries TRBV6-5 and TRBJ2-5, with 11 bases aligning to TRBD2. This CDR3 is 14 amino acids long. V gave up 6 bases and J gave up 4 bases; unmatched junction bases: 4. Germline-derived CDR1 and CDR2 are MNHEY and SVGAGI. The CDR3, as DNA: TGTGCCAGCAGGGCAACTAGCGGGAGAGAGACCCAGTACTTC. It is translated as CASRATSGRETQYF.

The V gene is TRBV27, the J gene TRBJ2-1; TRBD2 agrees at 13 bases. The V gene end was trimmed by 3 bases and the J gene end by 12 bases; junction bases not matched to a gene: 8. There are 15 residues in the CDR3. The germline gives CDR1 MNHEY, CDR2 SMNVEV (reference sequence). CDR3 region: CASSFLTSGRAGQFF. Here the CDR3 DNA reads TGTGCCAGCAGTTTTCTCACTAGCGGGAGGGCCGGGCAGTTCTTC.

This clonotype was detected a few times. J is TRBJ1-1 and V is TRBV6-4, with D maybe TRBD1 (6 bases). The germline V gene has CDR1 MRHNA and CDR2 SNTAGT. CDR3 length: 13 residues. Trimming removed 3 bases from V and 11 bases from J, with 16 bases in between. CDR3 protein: CASSDRGGRGAFF. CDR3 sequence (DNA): TGTGCCAGCAGTGATCGGGGGGGCAGAGGGGCTTTCTTT.

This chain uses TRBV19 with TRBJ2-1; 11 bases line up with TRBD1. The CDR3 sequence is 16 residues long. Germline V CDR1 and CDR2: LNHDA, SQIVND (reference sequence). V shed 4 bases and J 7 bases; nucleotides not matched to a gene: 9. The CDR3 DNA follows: TGTGCCAGTAGTAGAGTCGGGACAGGGGGATATAATGAGCAGTTCTTC. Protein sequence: CASSRVGTGGYNEQFF.

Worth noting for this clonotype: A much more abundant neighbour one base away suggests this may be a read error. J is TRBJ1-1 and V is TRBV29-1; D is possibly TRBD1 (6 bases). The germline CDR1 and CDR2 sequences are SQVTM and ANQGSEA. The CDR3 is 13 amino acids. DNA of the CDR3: TGCAGCGTTGATAGCACAGGGAACACTAAAGCTTTCTTT. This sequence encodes CSVDSTGNTKAFF.

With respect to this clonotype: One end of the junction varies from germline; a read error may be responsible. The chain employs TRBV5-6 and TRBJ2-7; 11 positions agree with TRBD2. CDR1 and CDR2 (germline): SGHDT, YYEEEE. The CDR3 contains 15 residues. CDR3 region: CASRLSGRASDEQYF. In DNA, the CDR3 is TGCGCCAGCAGGCTTAGCGGGAGGGCCTCCGACGAGCAGTACTTC. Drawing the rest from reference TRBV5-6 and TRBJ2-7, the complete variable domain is DAGVTQSPTHLIKTRGQQVTLRCSPKSGHDTVSWYQQALGQGPQFIFQYYEEEERQRGNFPDRFSGHQFPNYSSELNVNALLLGDSALYLCASRLSGRASDEQYFGPGTRLTVT.